This T cell receptor beta chain was obtained from a study of Graves' ophthalmopathy and Graves' hyperthyroidism. Study-wide results and limits: Among thyroid clonotypes expanded above 0.001 frequency, most also appeared in blood.

Note on this clonotype: Its antigen is currently unknown.

Under 3 months in duration, the ophthalmopathy in affected donors had moderate-to-severe activity, CAS ≥3 and NOSPECS ≥4. Excluded were patients with other autoimmune diseases, uncontrolled infections, pregnancy or lactation. The TCR beta CDR3 regions underwent amplification from RNA transcripts. Amplification began with first-round RT-PCR using HTBI primers, then second-round multiplex PCR was performed. TCRdb reanalysed the multiplex PCR reads using MiXCR and keeps one entry per CDR3 protein. The top ten clones hold approximately 43% of a sample with 650,000 to 900,000 distinct CDR3 sequences, around 40% of them seen once. This CDR3 is built from 17 residues. Germline V gene sequence: CDR1 MNHNY, CDR2 SVGAGI (reference sequence). The V end lost 0 bases, the J end lost 0 bases, and 9 bases lay between the germline ends.

V gene TRBV6-6 combines with J gene TRBJ2-6; D gene unclear. The sequencing sample was made of peripheral blood. The TCR originated in an adult man with Graves' ophthalmopathy. CDR3: CASSYSMFPSGANVLTF. The CDR3 DNA reads as TGTGCCAGCAGTTACTCGATGTTTCCCTCTGGGGCCAACGTCCTGACTTTC.